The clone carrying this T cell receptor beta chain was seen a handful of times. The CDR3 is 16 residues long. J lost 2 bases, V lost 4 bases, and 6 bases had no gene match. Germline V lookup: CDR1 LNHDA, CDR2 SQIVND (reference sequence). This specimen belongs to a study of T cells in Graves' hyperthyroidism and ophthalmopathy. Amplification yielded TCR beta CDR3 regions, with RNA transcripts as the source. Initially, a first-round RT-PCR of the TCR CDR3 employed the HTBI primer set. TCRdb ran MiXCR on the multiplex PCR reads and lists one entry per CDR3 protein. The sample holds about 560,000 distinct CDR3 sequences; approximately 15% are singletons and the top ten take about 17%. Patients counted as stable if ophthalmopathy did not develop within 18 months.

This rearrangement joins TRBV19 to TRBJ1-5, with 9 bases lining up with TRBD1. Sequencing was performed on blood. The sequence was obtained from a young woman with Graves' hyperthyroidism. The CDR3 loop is CASSTTGGHGNQPQHF. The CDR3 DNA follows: TGTGCCAGTAGTACGACAGGGGGACATGGCAATCAGCCCCAGCATTTT.